This T cell receptor (beta chain) emerged from a study of blood T cell repertoires in COVID-19. Germline V gives CDR1 LGHDT, CDR2 YNNKEL (reference sequence). V lost 3 bases, J lost 7 bases, and 4 bases stayed unmatched. This CDR3 region has 13 residues. Original data processing: Amplified reference gene primers provided the basis for estimating nucleated cell counts. Measured with immunoSEQ multiplex PCR; TCRdb has only the in-frame clones, and not every one. The V and J calls and clone size come from that table; D and trimming were worked out from the DNA. The sample has around 68,000 clones, approximately 86% seen once.

The chain employs TRBV3-1 (or the pseudogene TRBV3-2) and TRBJ2-7, with 9 nucleotides matching TRBD1. The specimen sequenced was peripheral blood. This sequence was found in a man aged 35 to 55 with COVID-19, enrolled during active disease. CDR3 sequence: CASSQDRGREQYF. DNA for the CDR3: TGTGCCAGCAGCCAGGACAGGGGCAGGGAGCAGTACTTC.